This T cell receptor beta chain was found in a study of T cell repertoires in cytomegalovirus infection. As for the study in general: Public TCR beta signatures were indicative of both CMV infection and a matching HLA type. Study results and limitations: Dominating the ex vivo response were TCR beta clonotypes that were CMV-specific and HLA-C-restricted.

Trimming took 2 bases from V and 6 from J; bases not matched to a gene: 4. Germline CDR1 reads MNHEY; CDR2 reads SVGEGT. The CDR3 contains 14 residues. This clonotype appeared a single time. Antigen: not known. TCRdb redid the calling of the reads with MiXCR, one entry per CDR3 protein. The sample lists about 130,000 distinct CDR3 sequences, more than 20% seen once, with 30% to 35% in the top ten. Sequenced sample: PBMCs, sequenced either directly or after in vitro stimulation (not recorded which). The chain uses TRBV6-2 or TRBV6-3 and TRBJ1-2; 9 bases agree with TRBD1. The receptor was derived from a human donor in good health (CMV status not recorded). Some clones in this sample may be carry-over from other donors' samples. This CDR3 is CASSYPRTGDGYTF. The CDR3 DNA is TGTGCCAGCAGTTACCCCAGGACAGGGGATGGCTACACCTTC.